The 28 T cell receptor beta chains presented below share a single source sample, sequenced in a study of shared clonotypes between healthy human individuals. Profiled with immunoSEQ multiplex PCR; TCRdb holds only in-frame clones, not every one. Of more than 2 million clones listed, roughly 95% are singletons. The sequenced sample consisted of naive CD4+ T cells sorted from blood. Documented subset: CD45RA+ positively selected. The receptor source for this set is a man between 18 and 35 years old in good health.

J is TRBJ1-2 and V is TRBV19; D not certain. CDR1 and CDR2 (germline): LNHDA, SQIVND (reference sequence). V lost 5 bases and J lost 2, with 12 bases in between. The CDR3 consists of 14 residues. The CDR3 loop reads CASSLGSTNYGYTF. CDR3 coding DNA: TGTGCCAGTAGTCTGGGGTCAACCAACTATGGCTACACCTTC.

The chain couples TRBV6-1 to TRBJ2-4; D possibly matches TRBD1 or TRBD2 (5 bases each). The germline V gene has CDR1 MNHNS and CDR2 SASEGT. The CDR3 consists of 14 residues. Trimming stripped 7 bases from V and 9 bases from J, with 19 bases between. This chain's CDR3 is CASTPGTGNRIQYF. The CDR3 DNA follows: TGTGCCAGCACCCCGGGGACGGGTAATCGCATTCAGTACTTC.

The rearrangement joins TRBV4-3 to TRBJ1-3, with D unresolved. Deletions cut 5 bases from V and 1 base from J, with 15 bases between. Looked up from germline, CDR1 is LGHNA and CDR2 is YSLEER. CDR3 length equals 16 residues. CDR3: CASSYAPVLSGNTIYF. CDR3 in DNA: TGCGCCAGCAGCTACGCCCCTGTATTGTCTGGAAACACCATATATTTT.

The rearrangement uses TRBV6-1 and TRBJ2-5, with D unclear. The CDR3 extends over 13 amino acids. Germline CDR1 and CDR2: MNHNS and SASEGT. The germline V and J ends were trimmed by 6 bases and 5 bases, with 13 bases remaining between them. The CDR3 is CASRNLIGETQYF. CDR3 nucleotide sequence: TGTGCCAGCAGGAACCTAATTGGGGAGACCCAGTACTTC.

The chain joins TRBV7-2 to TRBJ2-5; D is uncertain. The germline V gene encodes CDR1 SGHTA and CDR2 FQGNSA. The CDR3 runs to 13 residues. Trimming took off 3 bases at V and 7 bases at J, with 12 bases between the two ends. This CDR3 is CASSFATVGTQYF. The CDR3 DNA follows: TGTGCCAGCAGCTTTGCAACCGTCGGGACCCAGTACTTC.

The rearrangement uses TRBV19 and TRBJ1-5; D is perhaps TRBD1 (5 bases). Per the germline V gene, CDR1 is LNHDA and CDR2 is SQIVND (reference sequence). Trimming cost V 6 bases and J 10 bases, with 16 bases left between them. The CDR3 spans 13 residues. CDR3 region: CASSDRALIPQHF. The CDR3 DNA is TGTGCCAGTAGCGACAGAGCCCTAATCCCCCAGCATTTT.

This clone was seen only a few times. The CDR3 DNA follows: TGTGCCAGCAGCCTAGGACAGGGCCAGGTCGAGCAGTACTTC. It yields the protein CASSLGQGQVEQYF. This chain links TRBV7-9 with TRBJ2-7, with 8 bases aligning to TRBD1. Trimming cost V 5 bases and J 6 bases; bases outside gene matches: 9. Germline-derived CDR1 and CDR2 are SEHNR and FQNEAQ (reference sequence). The length of the CDR3 is 14 residues.

The chain links TRBV19 to TRBJ2-7; weak D call: TRBD1 (5 bases). The CDR3 runs 15 residues. Germline V lookup: CDR1 LNHDA, CDR2 SQIVND (reference sequence). The V gene lost 3 bases and the J gene lost 1 base, with 13 bases spanning the gap. The CDR3 DNA sequence: TGTGCCAGTAGTATTGCGGACATACCATCCTACGAGCAGTACTTC. It specifies CASSIADIPSYEQYF.

This chain uses TRBV29-1 with TRBJ1-2; D gene unclear. Trimming left V 3 bases short and J 4 bases short, with 6 bases between. The CDR3 spans 11 residues. Germline-derived CDR1 and CDR2 are SQVTM and ANQGSEA. Here the CDR3 reads CSVDASYGYTF. In DNA form, the CDR3 reads TGCAGCGTTGACGCAAGCTATGGCTACACCTTC.

V and J are TRBV18 and TRBJ1-2; the D is unclear. CDR3 size: 15 residues. In germline, CDR1 is KGHSH, CDR2 LQKENI. Trimming removed 6 bases from V and 2 bases from J, with 16 bases in between. The CDR3 DNA reads as TGTGCCAGCTCCCAAACTCTGGAAAGCAACTATGGCTACACCTTC. This sequence encodes CASSQTLESNYGYTF. The full variable domain, its missing parts supplied by reference TRBV18 and TRBJ1-2, is NAGVMQNPRHLVRRRGQEARLRCSPMKGHSHVYWYRQLPEEGLKFMVYLQKENIIDESGMPKERFSAEFPKEGPSILRIQQVVRGDSAAYFCASSQTLESNYGYTFGSGTRLTVV.

Written as DNA, the CDR3 is TGTGCCATCAGGAGTCTCGCGGGGGGGAGCACAGATACGCAGTATTTT. Translating it yields CAIRSLAGGSTDTQYF. V gene TRBV2 combines with J gene TRBJ2-3, with 9 bases matching TRBD2. There are 16 residues in the CDR3. V trimming: 10 bases; J trimming: 0 bases; junction bases outside the gene matches: 11. Germline V gives CDR1 SNHLY, CDR2 FYNNEI.

This clone was detected only once. Other DNA sequences of this sample code for an identical CDR3. This chain uses TRBV19 with TRBJ2-5; D remains unclear. CDR3 length: 11 residues. V dropped 6 bases and J dropped 4 bases, with 6 bases sitting between them. From germline, CDR1 is LNHDA and CDR2 SQIVND (reference sequence). CDR3 coding DNA: TGTGCCAGTAGATCGGGAGAGACCCAGTACTTC. The encoded protein is CASRSGETQYF.

This clone was observed a few times. The chain couples TRBV30 to TRBJ2-3; D is unresolved. Germline V lookup: CDR1 GTSNPN, CDR2 SVGIG (reference sequence). This CDR3 contains 12 residues. Trimming removed 7 bases from V and 5 bases from J, with 13 bases in between. The CDR3 coding sequence is TGTGCCTTGGATATGGGCGGAGATACGCAGTATTTT. Its protein is CALDMGGDTQYF.

V and J are TRBV19 and TRBJ1-2, with 9 bases aligning to TRBD1. V lost 6 bases, J lost 6 bases, and 14 bases stayed unmatched. The CDR3 loop spans 16 amino acids. The V gene's germline CDR1 is LNHDA and CDR2 SQIVND (reference sequence). The CDR3 nucleotides are TGTGCCAGTAGATCCCCGGGACAGGGAGACCCGAATGGCTACACCTTC. Protein: CASRSPGQGDPNGYTF.

This clone was found once. This rearrangement joins TRBV27 to TRBJ2-7; D unresolved. CDR3 size: 14 residues. CDR1 MNHEY and CDR2 SMNVEV come from the germline V gene (reference sequence). V gave up 3 bases and J gave up 0 bases, with 9 bases separating them. CDR3 loop: CASSLAASSYEQYF. The CDR3 DNA follows: TGTGCCAGCAGTTTGGCCGCCAGCTCCTACGAGCAGTACTTC.

Details on this clone: This sample includes further DNA sequences coding for the same CDR3. The chain carries TRBV6-5 and TRBJ1-1; D ambiguous. CDR1 is MNHEY, CDR2 SVGAGI, per germline. Between the trimmed V and J ends, which lost 6 bases and 1 base, there was a span of 9 bases. The CDR3 has 13 residues. The DNA for the CDR3 is TGTGCCAGCAGCCCTAGAAGGAACACTGAAGCTTTCTTT. It translates to CASSPRRNTEAFF.

The chain recombines TRBV19 with TRBJ1-1, with TRBD1 matching 9 bases. This CDR3 comprises 16 residues. Germline V gene lookup returns CDR1 LNHDA and CDR2 SQIVND (reference sequence). The V and J ends lost 8 bases and 1 base, in that order; junction bases with no gene match: 11. CDR3 coding DNA: TGTGCCAGTTACAACACAGGGGGCGCGAGGAACACTGAAGCTTTCTTT. Residues: CASYNTGGARNTEAFF. The whole variable domain, filled in from reference TRBV19 and TRBJ1-1, reads DGGITQSPKYLFRKEGQNVTLSCEQNLNHDAMYWYRQDPGQGLRLIYYSQIVNDFQKGDIAEGYSVSREKKESFPLTVTSAQKNPTAFYLCASYNTGGARNTEAFFGQGTRLTVV.

The chain carries TRBV2 and TRBJ2-1; 10 nucleotides line up with TRBD1. Unmatched junction bases numbered 7, after V lost 5 bases and J lost 6 bases. This CDR3 contains 15 residues. Germline V gene lookup returns CDR1 SNHLY and CDR2 FYNNEI. CDR3 DNA: TGTGCCAGCAGTCAAGACAGGGGGCAAGGCAATGAGCAGTTCTTC. It is translated as CASSQDRGQGNEQFF.

CDR3 DNA: TGCGCCAGCAGCGGGGACGATAGCTCTGGGGCCAACGTCCTGACTTTC. The encoded protein is CASSGDDSSGANVLTF. The chain joins TRBV5-1 to TRBJ2-6; the D gene could be TRBD1 or TRBD2 (5 bases each). The CDR3 is 16 amino acids. Between the trimmed V and J ends, which lost 4 bases and 0 bases, there was a span of 11 bases. Per the germline V gene, CDR1 is SGHRS and CDR2 is YFSETQ.

The V and J genes are TRBV6-1 and TRBJ2-1; no firm D call. There are 10 residues in the CDR3. V was pared by 6 bases and J by 7 bases, with 4 bases between. Germline assignment: CDR1 MNHNS and CDR2 SASEGT. For the CDR3, the DNA is TGTGCCAGCAGCCGTAATGAGCAGTTCTTC. This sequence encodes CASSRNEQFF.

The V and J genes are TRBV18 and TRBJ1-2; 8 bases align to TRBD1. Looked up from germline, CDR1 is KGHSH and CDR2 is LQKENI. V lost 1 base and J lost 6; bases outside the gene matches: 1. The CDR3 runs 13 residues. CDR3 DNA sequence: TGTGCCAGCTCACCACTGACAGGGGATGGCTACACCTTC. This translates into CASSPLTGDGYTF.

This sequence joins TRBV29-1 and TRBJ1-2, with no clear D. V lost 0 bases and J lost 7, with 15 bases in between. The CDR3 loop spans 14 amino acids. The germline V gene has CDR1 SQVTM and CDR2 ANQGSEA. The DNA of the CDR3 is TGCAGCGTTGAAGAGGTCCTAAAGGGAAGTGGCTACACCTTC. Its translation: CSVEEVLKGSGYTF.

This chain connects TRBV25-1 to TRBJ2-7; no clear D. This CDR3 contains 11 residues. Trimming shortened V by 3 bases and J by 6 bases, and 6 bases separated the two germline ends. Germline CDR1 and CDR2: MGHDK and SYGVNS. CDR3 DNA: TGTGCCAGCAGTGAGCGACGCGAGCAGTACTTC. Translating gives CASSERREQYF.

The chain uses TRBV5-4 and TRBJ2-7; a possible D gene is TRBD1 (6 bases). Germline CDR1 reads SGHNT; CDR2 reads YYREEE (reference sequence). The CDR3 spans 14 residues. V dropped 0 bases and J dropped 2 bases, with 9 bases sitting between them. The CDR3 is CASSLDRATYEQYF. The CDR3, as DNA: TGTGCCAGCAGCTTGGACAGGGCTACCTACGAGCAGTACTTC.

The chain has TRBV4-3 and TRBJ2-5; the D is unclear. The germline CDR1 and CDR2 sequences are LGHNA and YSLEER. The CDR3 is 16 residues long. Deletions cut 0 bases from V and 4 bases from J, with 15 bases between. The CDR3 bases are TGCGCCAGCAGCCAAGATCTGGGCGAGGTCGGAGAGACCCAGTACTTC. This gives the protein CASSQDLGEVGETQYF.

The gene calls are TRBV7-9 and TRBJ2-1; D remains unclear. The CDR3 totals 13 residues. Germline loops: CDR1 SEHNR, CDR2 FQNEAQ (reference sequence). Trimming shortened V by 5 bases and J by 1 base, and 6 bases separated the two germline ends. The CDR3 DNA reads as TGTGCCAGCAGCCCCGCGTCCTACAATGAGCAGTTCTTC. This gives the protein CASSPASYNEQFF.

The CDR3 is CASSTGRRNYGYTF. CDR3 nucleotide sequence: TGTGCCAGCTCAACGGGACGGCGCAACTATGGCTACACCTTC. This chain joins TRBV18 and TRBJ1-2, with D possibly TRBD1 on 5 matching bases. Germline V lookup: CDR1 KGHSH, CDR2 LQKENI. V shed 5 bases and J shed 2 bases, with 12 bases lying between them. The CDR3 covers 14 residues.

V and J are TRBV2 and TRBJ2-3; 8 nucleotides match TRBD1. V shed 6 bases, J shed 2 bases, and the junction held 7 bases outside the gene matches. Germline-derived CDR1 and CDR2 are SNHLY and FYNNEI. The CDR3 is 15 amino acids. CDR3 protein: CASSRRTGTTDTQYF. As DNA, the CDR3 is TGTGCCAGCAGCCGCCGGACAGGGACCACAGATACGCAGTATTTT.